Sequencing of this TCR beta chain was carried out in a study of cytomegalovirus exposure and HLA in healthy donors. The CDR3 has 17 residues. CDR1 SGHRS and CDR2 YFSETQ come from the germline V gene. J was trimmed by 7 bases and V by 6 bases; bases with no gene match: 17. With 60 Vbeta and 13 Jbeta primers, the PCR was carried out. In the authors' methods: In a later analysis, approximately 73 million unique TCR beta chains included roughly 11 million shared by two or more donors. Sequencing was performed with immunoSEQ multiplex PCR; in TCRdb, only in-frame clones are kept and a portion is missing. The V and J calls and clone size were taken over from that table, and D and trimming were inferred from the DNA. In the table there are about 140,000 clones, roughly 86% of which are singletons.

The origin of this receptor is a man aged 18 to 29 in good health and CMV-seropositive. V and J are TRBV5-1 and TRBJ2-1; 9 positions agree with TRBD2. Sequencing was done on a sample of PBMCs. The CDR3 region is CASNPGMGTSFPNEQFF. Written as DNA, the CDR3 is TGCGCCAGCAACCCAGGAATGGGGACTAGCTTCCCAAATGAGCAGTTCTTC.